The 12 T cell receptor beta chains below all came from one sample that was sequenced in a study of T-cell reconstitution after alpha-beta-depleted transplantation in children. Library preparation (for TCRbeta) was performed with unique molecular identifiers. From the PCR reads, TCRdb called clonotypes with MiXCR, one entry per CDR3 protein. Of more than 85,000 distinct CDR3 sequences listed, under 13% are singletons. The sequenced sample was PBMCs from the stem cell graft donor, obtained from the stem cell graft. The origin of the receptors is a human donor who donated a stem cell graft to a child with acute lymphoblastic leukemia.

This clonotype was counted at least ten times. The J gene is TRBJ1-2, the V gene TRBV7-2, with 7 bases aligning to TRBD1. The length of the CDR3 is 13 residues. The germline CDR1 and CDR2 sequences are SGHTA and FQGNSA. V was clipped by 3 bases and J by 5 bases; unmatched bases: 3. The CDR3 sequence: CASSFEGAYGYTF. The CDR3, as DNA: TGTGCCAGCAGCTTCGAGGGGGCGTATGGCTACACCTTC.

Many counts were recorded for this clonotype. J is TRBJ2-1 and V is TRBV5-5, with 7 bases fitting TRBD2. The CDR3 spans 18 residues. Germline CDR1 is SGHKS and CDR2 is YYEKEE (reference sequence). V shed 1 base, J shed 0 bases, and the junction held 10 bases outside the gene matches. CDR3 amino acids: CASSLPSIGRRSYNEQFF. CDR3 nucleotides: TGTGCCAGCAGCTTGCCTTCGATCGGGAGGCGCTCCTACAATGAGCAGTTCTTC.

Ten or more counts support this clonotype. The chain combines TRBV5-6 with TRBJ2-3; 9 bases are shared with TRBD2. Germline V lookup: CDR1 SGHDT, CDR2 YYEEEE. This CDR3 comprises 17 residues. The V and J ends lost 2 bases and 2 bases, in that order; junction bases with no gene match: 9. CDR3 amino acids: CASSFQRGVPYTDTQYF. The CDR3 DNA sequence: TGTGCCAGCAGCTTCCAGCGGGGGGTCCCCTACACAGATACGCAGTATTTT.

This clonotype was recorded many times. The rearrangement joins TRBV12-3 or TRBV12-4 to TRBJ2-1; the D is unclear. The ends were cut back, 2 bases at V and 4 bases at J, with 12 bases in the middle. The CDR3 spans 15 residues. CDR3 in DNA: TGTGCCAGCAGTTTAAACAGCCCGATTTACAATGAGCAGTTCTTC. Protein: CASSLNSPIYNEQFF.

This clonotype was counted ten times or more. The V and J genes are TRBV6-2 or TRBV6-3 and TRBJ2-5; 8 bases align to TRBD2. The V gene end was trimmed by 8 bases and the J gene end by 2 bases; junction bases not matched to a gene: 10. In germline, CDR1 is MNHEY, CDR2 SVGEGT. This CDR3 is built from 15 residues. In DNA, the CDR3 is TGTGCCAGCCGGAACGAAGGACTAGCTCAAGAGACCCAGTACTTC. Residues: CASRNEGLAQETQYF.

This clonotype has more than one count but fewer than ten. The V gene is TRBV11-1, the J gene TRBJ2-2, with 8 bases aligning to TRBD1. V was clipped by 5 bases and J by 7 bases; unmatched bases: 3. The CDR3 consists of 13 residues. Germline V gene sequence: CDR1 SGHAT, CDR2 FQDESV (reference sequence). The CDR3 DNA reads as TGTGCCAGCAGCCGGGACAGGCTCGGGGAGCTGTTTTTT. It specifies CASSRDRLGELFF.

This clonotype occurred many times. The chain employs TRBV20-1 and TRBJ1-3, with 7 bases matching TRBD1. Germline CDR1 reads DFQATT; CDR2 reads SNEGSKA (reference sequence). The CDR3 totals 13 residues. J was trimmed by 4 bases and V by 6 bases; bases with no gene match: 6. CDR3 nucleotide sequence: TGCAGTGCCGAGGACAGGACCGGAAACACCATATATTTT. This sequence encodes CSAEDRTGNTIYF.

In this sample, this clonotype turned up many times. The V gene is TRBV4-3, the J gene TRBJ2-1; D not resolved. Germline V lookup: CDR1 LGHNA, CDR2 YSLEER. This CDR3 has 12 residues. Trimming took 8 bases from V and 4 from J, leaving 9 bases between them. CDR3 protein: CASGNGYNEQFF. CDR3 DNA: TGCGCCAGCGGGAACGGATACAATGAGCAGTTCTTC.

This clonotype was seen many times. The gene calls are TRBV27 and TRBJ1-2; 8 bases align to TRBD1. CDR3 size: 13 residues. V trimming: 6 bases; J trimming: 3 bases; junction bases outside the gene matches: 3. Germline V gene lookup returns CDR1 MNHEY and CDR2 SMNVEV (reference sequence). The CDR3 reads CASRRDRYYGYTF. CDR3 nucleotide sequence: TGTGCCAGCAGACGGGACAGGTACTATGGCTACACCTTC.

The J gene is TRBJ2-5, the V gene TRBV12-3 or TRBV12-4; no reliable D call. This CDR3 is 13 amino acids long. Trimming cost V 3 bases and J 2 bases, with 7 bases left between them. This chain's CDR3 is CASSLVIQETQYF. The DNA for the CDR3 is TGTGCCAGCAGTTTGGTGATACAAGAGACCCAGTACTTC.

This clonotype was counted many times. The rearrangement uses TRBV6-6 and TRBJ2-1; D uncertain. CDR1 is MNHNY and CDR2 is SVGAGI in the germline V gene (reference sequence). Trimming removed 5 bases from V and 8 bases from J, with 10 bases in between. This CDR3 spans 12 amino acids. CDR3 protein: CASSPPLYEQFF. The CDR3 region has the DNA TGTGCCAGCAGTCCTCCTCTGTATGAGCAGTTCTTC.

This clonotype has ten or more counts. The chain joins TRBV7-2 to TRBJ2-7; TRBD2 is a possible D gene (6 bases). V dropped 6 bases and J dropped 0 bases, with 15 bases sitting between them. Germline V lookup: CDR1 SGHTA, CDR2 FQGNSA. CDR3 length equals 15 residues. CDR3 in DNA: TGTGCCAGCAGTGCAGGGAGGATCAGCTCCTACGAGCAGTACTTC. Translation gives CASSAGRISSYEQYF.